A selection of T cell receptor beta chains follows, all from one sample in a study of CD8+ T cells in alopecia areata. Here immunoSEQ multiplex PCR was the method, and the copy in TCRdb shows in-frame clones only, minus some. The table records 95,000 to 100,000 clones, about 64% of them present only once. This specimen consisted of CD8+ T cells sorted from blood, obtained at week 4, from a patient treated with tofacitinib. Every receptor here comes from a human donor with alopecia areata. Each CDR3 is given with its conserved first and last residue. The order of the fields is clone size, D gene, CDR3 length, V gene, J gene, CDR3 protein, CDR3 DNA. The D gene is left open where the match is weak. Some rows have no size entry. The others give once, few or many, or a class for an expanded clone.

clone size: -; D gene: -; CDR3 length: 13; V gene: TRBV5-1; J gene: TRBJ2-1; CDR3 protein: CASSDLGYNEQFF; CDR3 DNA: TGCGCCAGCAGCGATCTGGGCTACAATGAGCAGTTCTTC
clone size: -; D gene: -; CDR3 length: 15; V gene: TRBV12-5; J gene: TRBJ2-2; CDR3 protein: CASGLESGGTGELFF; CDR3 DNA: TGTGCTAGTGGTTTGGAGTCTGGAGGGACCGGGGAGCTGTTTTTT
clone size: -; D gene: TRBD1; CDR3 length: 15; V gene: TRBV27; J gene: TRBJ1-1; CDR3 protein: CASSSPMTGRSEAFF; CDR3 DNA: TGTGCCAGCAGTTCGCCTATGACAGGGCGGTCTGAAGCTTTCTTT
clone size: -; D gene: -; CDR3 length: 13; V gene: TRBV29-1; J gene: TRBJ1-2; CDR3 protein: CSVEGASVYGYTF; CDR3 DNA: TGCAGCGTTGAAGGCGCGTCAGTATATGGCTACACCTTC
clone size: -; D gene: TRBD2; CDR3 length: 22; V gene: TRBV29-1; J gene: TRBJ2-3; CDR3 protein: CSAPRRTPSVLAGGGRRGPQYF; CDR3 DNA: TGCAGCGCCCCGAGGCGGACACCCTCTGTACTAGCGGGGGGCGGTCGCCGGGGTCCGCAGTATTTT
clone size: -; D gene: -; CDR3 length: 14; V gene: TRBV6-5; J gene: TRBJ2-2; CDR3 protein: CASSSGADTGELFF; CDR3 DNA: TGTGCCAGCAGTTCTGGGGCAGACACCGGGGAGCTGTTTTTT
clone size: few; D gene: -; CDR3 length: 14; V gene: TRBV4-1; J gene: TRBJ1-1; CDR3 protein: CASSYNVGPTEAFF; CDR3 DNA: TGCGCCAGCAGCTATAACGTGGGGCCCACTGAAGCTTTCTTT
clone size: few; D gene: -; CDR3 length: 14; V gene: TRBV6-5; J gene: TRBJ2-7; CDR3 protein: CASSYEDGAYEQYF; CDR3 DNA: TGTGCCAGCAGTTACGAGGACGGCGCCTACGAGCAGTACTTC
clone size: -; D gene: TRBD2; CDR3 length: 16; V gene: TRBV12-5; J gene: TRBJ2-3; CDR3 protein: CASGLGAGGLTDTQYF; CDR3 DNA: TGTGCTAGTGGTTTGGGAGCGGGGGGACTCACAGATACGCAGTATTTT
clone size: -; D gene: TRBD1; CDR3 length: 15; V gene: TRBV4-1; J gene: TRBJ2-2; CDR3 protein: CASSLRDSNTGELFF; CDR3 DNA: TGCGCCAGCAGCCTCCGGGACAGTAACACCGGGGAGCTGTTTTTT
clone size: -; D gene: -; CDR3 length: 15; V gene: TRBV19; J gene: TRBJ1-1; CDR3 protein: CASSIGASLNTEAFF; CDR3 DNA: TGTGCCAGTAGTATAGGGGCCAGCTTGAACACTGAAGCTTTCTTT
clone size: -; D gene: TRBD1; CDR3 length: 14; V gene: TRBV2; J gene: TRBJ2-7; CDR3 protein: CASSSGQGRGEQYF; CDR3 DNA: TGTGCCAGCAGTTCTGGACAGGGTAGGGGGGAGCAGTACTTC
clone size: -; D gene: -; CDR3 length: 11; V gene: TRBV7-2; J gene: TRBJ2-2; CDR3 protein: CASRVNGELFF; CDR3 DNA: TGTGCCAGCAGAGTGAACGGGGAGCTGTTTTTT
clone size: -; D gene: -; CDR3 length: 12; V gene: TRBV7-3; J gene: TRBJ2-5; CDR3 protein: CASSLDEETQYF; CDR3 DNA: TGTGCCAGCAGCTTAGACGAGGAGACCCAGTACTTC
clone size: -; D gene: -; CDR3 length: 14; V gene: TRBV7-9; J gene: TRBJ1-2; CDR3 protein: CASSSQGWGYGYTF; CDR3 DNA: TGTGCCAGCAGCTCACAGGGTTGGGGCTATGGCTACACCTTC
clone size: few; D gene: -; CDR3 length: 15; V gene: TRBV29-1; J gene: TRBJ2-4; CDR3 protein: CSVEDRGAAKNIQYF; CDR3 DNA: TGCAGCGTTGAAGACAGGGGCGCAGCCAAAAACATTCAGTACTTC
clone size: once; D gene: TRBD2; CDR3 length: 15; V gene: TRBV11-2; J gene: TRBJ2-3; CDR3 protein: CASSIGTSDTDTQYF; CDR3 DNA: TGTGCCAGCAGCATTGGGACTAGCGACACAGATACGCAGTATTTT
clone size: few; D gene: -; CDR3 length: 14; V gene: TRBV6-5; J gene: TRBJ2-1; CDR3 protein: CASKNYRASNEQFF; CDR3 DNA: TGTGCCAGCAAAAACTACCGGGCCTCCAATGAGCAGTTCTTC
clone size: -; D gene: TRBD2; CDR3 length: 16; V gene: TRBV5-6; J gene: TRBJ2-7; CDR3 protein: CASSPDGLAGTYEQYF; CDR3 DNA: TGTGCCAGCAGCCCGGACGGACTAGCGGGGACCTACGAGCAGTACTTC
clone size: few; D gene: TRBD1; CDR3 length: 15; V gene: TRBV4-1; J gene: TRBJ2-5; CDR3 protein: CASSQDRGFQETQYF; CDR3 DNA: TGCGCCAGCAGCCAGGACAGGGGATTTCAAGAGACCCAGTACTTC
clone size: -; D gene: -; CDR3 length: 16; V gene: TRBV27; J gene: TRBJ2-1; CDR3 protein: CASSLSLGRAHNEQFF; CDR3 DNA: TGTGCCAGCAGTTTATCCTTGGGCAGGGCCCACAATGAGCAGTTCTTC
clone size: -; D gene: -; CDR3 length: 12; V gene: TRBV7-9; J gene: TRBJ1-1; CDR3 protein: CASSLGTLEAFF; CDR3 DNA: TGTGCCAGCAGCTTAGGGACACTTGAAGCTTTCTTT
clone size: -; D gene: TRBD2; CDR3 length: 12; V gene: TRBV5-4; J gene: TRBJ2-3; CDR3 protein: CASSLMTSGGVF; CDR3 DNA: TGTGCCAGCAGCCTGATGACTAGCGGGGGGGTATTT
clone size: -; D gene: -; CDR3 length: 12; V gene: TRBV5-6; J gene: TRBJ2-1; CDR3 protein: CASSLAGVEQFF; CDR3 DNA: TGTGCCAGCAGCTTGGCTGGAGTTGAGCAGTTCTTC
clone size: once; D gene: -; CDR3 length: 15; V gene: TRBV6-5; J gene: TRBJ2-2; CDR3 protein: CATSGPGDRTGELFF; CDR3 DNA: TGTGCCACCTCGGGCCCGGGAGATCGGACCGGGGAGCTGTTTTTT
clone size: -; D gene: -; CDR3 length: 14; V gene: TRBV7-2; J gene: TRBJ2-7; CDR3 protein: CASSHPGEAYEQYF; CDR3 DNA: TGTGCCAGCAGCCATCCAGGGGAGGCCTACGAGCAGTACTTC
clone size: -; D gene: -; CDR3 length: 14; V gene: TRBV19; J gene: TRBJ1-2; CDR3 protein: CASSPDGTLYGYTF; CDR3 DNA: TGTGCCAGTAGTCCCGACGGGACGCTCTATGGCTACACCTTC
clone size: -; D gene: -; CDR3 length: 11; V gene: TRBV29-1; J gene: TRBJ2-1; CDR3 protein: CSVPGGNEQFF; CDR3 DNA: TGCAGCGTTCCCGGAGGGAATGAGCAGTTCTTC
clone size: -; D gene: -; CDR3 length: 16; V gene: TRBV27; J gene: TRBJ2-1; CDR3 protein: CASSLIGSHSYNEQFF; CDR3 DNA: TGTGCCAGCAGTTTAATCGGCTCGCATTCCTACAATGAGCAGTTCTTC
clone size: -; D gene: -; CDR3 length: 12; V gene: TRBV2; J gene: TRBJ1-2; CDR3 protein: CASSDAGEGYTF; CDR3 DNA: TGTGCCAGCAGTGACGCGGGGGAAGGCTACACCTTC
clone size: -; D gene: -; CDR3 length: 17; V gene: TRBV2; J gene: TRBJ2-1; CDR3 protein: CASSEGVLDSTYNEQFF; CDR3 DNA: TGTGCCAGCAGTGAAGGAGTTTTAGATTCAACCTACAATGAGCAGTTCTTC
clone size: -; D gene: -; CDR3 length: 14; V gene: TRBV28; J gene: TRBJ2-1; CDR3 protein: CASSIRLSYNEQFF; CDR3 DNA: TGTGCCAGCAGTATACGGCTCTCCTACAATGAGCAGTTCTTC
clone size: few; D gene: -; CDR3 length: 15; V gene: TRBV5-6; J gene: TRBJ2-2; CDR3 protein: CASRNTGIGTGELFF; CDR3 DNA: TGTGCCAGCAGAAATACAGGGATTGGCACCGGGGAGCTGTTTTTT
clone size: -; D gene: -; CDR3 length: 12; V gene: TRBV28; J gene: TRBJ1-2; CDR3 protein: CASSFTVYGYTF; CDR3 DNA: TGTGCCAGCAGTTTTACAGTCTATGGCTACACCTTC
clone size: -; D gene: -; CDR3 length: 13; V gene: TRBV29-1; J gene: TRBJ2-1; CDR3 protein: CSVEGLSYNEQFF; CDR3 DNA: TGCAGCGTTGAAGGGCTCAGCTACAATGAGCAGTTCTTC
clone size: -; D gene: -; CDR3 length: 11; V gene: TRBV7-9; J gene: TRBJ2-7; CDR3 protein: CASSLFDEQYF; CDR3 DNA: TGTGCCAGCAGCTTATTTGACGAGCAGTACTTC
clone size: few; D gene: -; CDR3 length: 19; V gene: TRBV14; J gene: TRBJ1-2; CDR3 protein: CASSQDHLRGGALLYGYTF; CDR3 DNA: TGTGCCAGCAGCCAAGACCACCTAAGAGGGGGGGCCCTCCTCTATGGCTACACCTTC
clone size: few; D gene: TRBD2; CDR3 length: 17; V gene: TRBV30; J gene: TRBJ2-1; CDR3 protein: CAWSVKTSGLMLDEQFF; CDR3 DNA: TGTGCCTGGAGTGTAAAGACTAGCGGCCTAATGTTAGATGAGCAGTTCTTC
clone size: -; D gene: -; CDR3 length: 13; V gene: TRBV7-9; J gene: TRBJ2-2; CDR3 protein: CASSPTNTGELFF; CDR3 DNA: TGTGCCAGCAGCCCCACCAACACCGGGGAGCTGTTTTTT
clone size: -; D gene: TRBD1; CDR3 length: 16; V gene: TRBV7-2; J gene: TRBJ2-5; CDR3 protein: CASSRSIQGAPETQYF; CDR3 DNA: TGTGCCAGCAGTCGGTCAATACAGGGGGCTCCAGAGACCCAGTACTTC
clone size: -; D gene: -; CDR3 length: 16; V gene: TRBV2; J gene: TRBJ1-5; CDR3 protein: CASTDLDRPLGQPQHF; CDR3 DNA: TGTGCCAGCACCGACCTCGACAGGCCGCTCGGTCAGCCCCAGCATTTT
clone size: -; D gene: -; CDR3 length: 12; V gene: TRBV29-1; J gene: TRBJ2-7; CDR3 protein: CSVLSGSGEQYF; CDR3 DNA: TGCAGCGTACTAAGCGGGTCAGGGGAGCAGTACTTC
clone size: -; D gene: -; CDR3 length: 13; V gene: TRBV25-1; J gene: TRBJ2-7; CDR3 protein: CASSDPALYEQYF; CDR3 DNA: TGTGCCAGCAGTGACCCCGCTTTATACGAGCAGTACTTC
clone size: few; D gene: TRBD2; CDR3 length: 16; V gene: TRBV27; J gene: TRBJ2-3; CDR3 protein: CASSLATGASGRVVHF; CDR3 DNA: TGTGCCAGCAGTTTAGCGACTGGGGCTAGCGGGAGAGTCGTGCATTTT
clone size: -; D gene: -; CDR3 length: 14; V gene: TRBV29-1; J gene: TRBJ2-1; CDR3 protein: CSVVSGSSYNEQFF; CDR3 DNA: TGCAGCGTTGTATCGGGGAGCTCCTACAATGAGCAGTTCTTC
clone size: -; D gene: -; CDR3 length: 20; V gene: TRBV7-3; J gene: TRBJ2-3; CDR3 protein: CASKALSGGRPLSSTDTQYF; CDR3 DNA: TGTGCCAGCAAGGCCTTATCTGGGGGCCGGCCTTTATCTAGCACAGATACGCAGTATTTT
clone size: -; D gene: -; CDR3 length: 14; V gene: TRBV14; J gene: TRBJ1-2; CDR3 protein: CASSISNLPYGYTF; CDR3 DNA: TGTGCCAGCAGCATCAGTAATCTGCCCTATGGCTACACCTTC
clone size: few; D gene: -; CDR3 length: 17; V gene: TRBV28; J gene: TRBJ2-7; CDR3 protein: CASRHLGAQGPAYEQYF; CDR3 DNA: TGTGCCAGCAGACACTTGGGGGCGCAGGGACCAGCCTACGAGCAGTACTTC